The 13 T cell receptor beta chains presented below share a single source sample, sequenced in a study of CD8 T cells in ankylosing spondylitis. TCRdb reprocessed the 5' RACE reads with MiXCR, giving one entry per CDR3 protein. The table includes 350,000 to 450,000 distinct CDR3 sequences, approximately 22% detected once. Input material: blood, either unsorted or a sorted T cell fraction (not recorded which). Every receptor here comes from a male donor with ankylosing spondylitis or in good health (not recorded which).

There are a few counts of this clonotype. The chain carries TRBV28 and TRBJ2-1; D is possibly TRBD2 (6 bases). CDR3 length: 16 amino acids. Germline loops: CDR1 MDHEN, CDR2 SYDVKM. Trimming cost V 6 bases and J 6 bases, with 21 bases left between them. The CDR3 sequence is CASRQMTSWDPNEQFF. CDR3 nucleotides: TGTGCCAGCAGACAAATGACTAGTTGGGACCCCAATGAGCAGTTCTTC.

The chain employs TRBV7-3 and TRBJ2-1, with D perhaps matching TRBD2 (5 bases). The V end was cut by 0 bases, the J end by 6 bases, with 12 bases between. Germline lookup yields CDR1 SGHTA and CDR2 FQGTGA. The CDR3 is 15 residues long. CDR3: CASSLTEEGSNEQFF. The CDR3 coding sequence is TGTGCCAGCAGCTTAACGGAGGAAGGGAGCAATGAGCAGTTCTTC.

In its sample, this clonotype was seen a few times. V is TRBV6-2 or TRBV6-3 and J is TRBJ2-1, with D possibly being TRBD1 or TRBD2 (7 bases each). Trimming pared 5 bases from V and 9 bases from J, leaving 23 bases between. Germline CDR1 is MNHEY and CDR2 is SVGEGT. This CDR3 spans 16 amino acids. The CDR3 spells CASSTREGTAVGEQFF. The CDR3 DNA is TGTGCCAGCAGTACAAGGGAGGGGACAGCAGTCGGTGAGCAGTTCTTC.

DNA of the CDR3: TGTGCCAGCAATGAGATAGCGGGGGGGCCTTGGACCCAGTACTTC. It specifies CASNEIAGGPWTQYF. The chain uses TRBV28 and TRBJ2-5; 11 bases agree with TRBD2. Trimming took 7 bases from V and 7 from J; bases not matched to a gene: 11. Germline-derived CDR1 and CDR2 are MDHEN and SYDVKM. CDR3 size: 15 residues.

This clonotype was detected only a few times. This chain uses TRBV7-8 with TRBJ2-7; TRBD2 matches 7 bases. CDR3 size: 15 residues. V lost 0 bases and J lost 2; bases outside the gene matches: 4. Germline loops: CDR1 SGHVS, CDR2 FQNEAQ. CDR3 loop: CASSLAAGVPYEQYF. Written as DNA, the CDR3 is TGTGCCAGCAGCTTAGCGGCGGGGGTTCCCTACGAGCAGTACTTC.

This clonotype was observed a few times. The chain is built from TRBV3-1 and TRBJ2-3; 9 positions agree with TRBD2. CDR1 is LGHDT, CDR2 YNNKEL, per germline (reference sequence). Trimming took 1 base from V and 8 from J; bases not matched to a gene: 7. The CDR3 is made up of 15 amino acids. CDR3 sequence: CASSQVVLAGATQYF. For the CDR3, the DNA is TGTGCCAGCAGCCAAGTAGTACTAGCGGGCGCTACGCAGTATTTT.

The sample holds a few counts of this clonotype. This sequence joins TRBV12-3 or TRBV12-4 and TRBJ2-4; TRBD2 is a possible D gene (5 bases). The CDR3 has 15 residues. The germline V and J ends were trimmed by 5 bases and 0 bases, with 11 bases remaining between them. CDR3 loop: CASSPGSQAKNIQYF. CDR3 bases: TGTGCCAGCAGTCCGGGGTCTCAAGCCAAAAACATTCAGTACTTC.

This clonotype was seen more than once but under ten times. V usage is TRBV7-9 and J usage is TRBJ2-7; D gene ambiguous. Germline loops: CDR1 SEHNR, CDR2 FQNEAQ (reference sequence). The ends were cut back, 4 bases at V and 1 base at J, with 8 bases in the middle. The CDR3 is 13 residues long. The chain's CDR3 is CASSSPTSYEQYF. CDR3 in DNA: TGTGCCAGCAGCTCCCCGACATCCTACGAGCAGTACTTC.

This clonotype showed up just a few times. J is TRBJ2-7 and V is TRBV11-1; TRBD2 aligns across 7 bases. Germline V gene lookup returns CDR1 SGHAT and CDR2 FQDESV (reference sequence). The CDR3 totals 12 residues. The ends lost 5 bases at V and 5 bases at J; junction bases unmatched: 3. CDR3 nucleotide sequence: TGTGCCAGCAGCCAGACTAGCCACGAGCAGTACTTC. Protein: CASSQTSHEQYF.

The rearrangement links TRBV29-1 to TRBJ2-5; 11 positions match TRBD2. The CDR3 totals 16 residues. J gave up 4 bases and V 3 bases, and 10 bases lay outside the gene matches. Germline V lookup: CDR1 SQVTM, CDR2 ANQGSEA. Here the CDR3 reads CSVDGLAGGWGETQYF. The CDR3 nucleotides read TGCAGCGTTGACGGTCTAGCGGGGGGATGGGGAGAGACCCAGTACTTC.

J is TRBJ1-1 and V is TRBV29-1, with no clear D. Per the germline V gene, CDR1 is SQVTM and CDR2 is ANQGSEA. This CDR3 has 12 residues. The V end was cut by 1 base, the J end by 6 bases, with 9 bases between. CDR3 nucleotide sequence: TGCAGCGTTGAAGGACGTGGGGCTGAAGCTTTCTTT. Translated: CSVEGRGAEAFF.

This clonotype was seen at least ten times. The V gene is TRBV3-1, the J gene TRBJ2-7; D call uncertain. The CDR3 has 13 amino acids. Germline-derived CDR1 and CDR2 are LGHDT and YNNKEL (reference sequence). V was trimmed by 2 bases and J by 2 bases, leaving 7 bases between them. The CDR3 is CASSQQLTYEQYF. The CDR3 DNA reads TGTGCCAGCAGCCAACAGCTGACCTACGAGCAGTACTTC.

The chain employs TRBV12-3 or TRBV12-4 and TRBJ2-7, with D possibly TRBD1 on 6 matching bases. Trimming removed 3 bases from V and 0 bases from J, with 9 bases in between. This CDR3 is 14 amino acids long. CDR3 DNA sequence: TGTGCCAGCAGTTTTGGGGACACCTCCTACGAGCAGTACTTC. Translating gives CASSFGDTSYEQYF.